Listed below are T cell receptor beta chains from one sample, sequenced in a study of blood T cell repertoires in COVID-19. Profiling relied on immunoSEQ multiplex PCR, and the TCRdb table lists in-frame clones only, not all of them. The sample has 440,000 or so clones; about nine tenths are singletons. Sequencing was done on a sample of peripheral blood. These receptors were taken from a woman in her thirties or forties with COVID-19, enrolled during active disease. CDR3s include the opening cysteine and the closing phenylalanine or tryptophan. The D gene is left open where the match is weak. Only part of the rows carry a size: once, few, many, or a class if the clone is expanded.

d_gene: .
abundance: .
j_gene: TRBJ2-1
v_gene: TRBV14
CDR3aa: CASSHGAYNEQFF
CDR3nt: TGTGCCAGCAGCCACGGGGCCTACAATGAGCAGTTCTTC

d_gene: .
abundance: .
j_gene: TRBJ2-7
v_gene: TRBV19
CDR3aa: CASSRGLDGHEQYF
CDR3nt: TGTGCCAGTAGTAGGGGGCTTGACGGACACGAGCAGTACTTC

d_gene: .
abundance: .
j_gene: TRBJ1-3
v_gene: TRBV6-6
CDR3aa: CASSIFRISGNTIYF
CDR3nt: TGTGCCAGCAGTATATTCAGGATCTCTGGAAACACCATATATTTT

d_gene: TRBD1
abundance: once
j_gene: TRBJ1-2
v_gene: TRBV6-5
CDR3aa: CASRDRARGYTF
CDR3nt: TGTGCCAGCAGGGACAGGGCTCGCGGCTACACCTTC

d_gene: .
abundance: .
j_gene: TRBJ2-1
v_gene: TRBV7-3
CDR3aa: CASSRGGVGVLSGEQFF
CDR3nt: TGTGCCAGCAGCCGCGGCGGGGTGGGAGTCTTGTCGGGTGAGCAGTTCTTC

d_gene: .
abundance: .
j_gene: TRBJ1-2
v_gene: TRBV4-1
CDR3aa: CASSQDSVSRYGYTF
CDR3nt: TGCGCCAGCAGCCAGGACAGCGTGAGTAGGTATGGCTACACCTTC

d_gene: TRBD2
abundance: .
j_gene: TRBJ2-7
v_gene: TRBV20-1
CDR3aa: CSASLAGEPYEQYF
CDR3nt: TGCAGTGCTAGTTTAGCGGGAGAGCCCTACGAGCAGTACTTC

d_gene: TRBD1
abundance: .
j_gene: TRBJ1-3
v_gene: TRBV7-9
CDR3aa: CASSSPKGTAKRNTIYF
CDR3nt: TGTGCCAGCAGCTCCCCAAAAGGGACAGCGAAGCGAAACACCATATATTTT

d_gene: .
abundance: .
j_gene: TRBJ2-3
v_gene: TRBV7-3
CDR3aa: CASSLDRGDTQYF
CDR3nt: TGTGCCAGCAGCTTAGATCGGGGAGATACGCAGTATTTT

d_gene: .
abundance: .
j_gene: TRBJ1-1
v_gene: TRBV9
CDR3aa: CASSVAAGRFTEAFF
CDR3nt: TGTGCCAGCAGCGTGGCGGCGGGCCGATTCACTGAAGCTTTCTTT

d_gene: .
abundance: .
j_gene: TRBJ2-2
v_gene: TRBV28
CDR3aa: CASKRSTGPNTGELFF
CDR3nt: TGTGCCAGCAAACGATCGACAGGACCGAACACCGGGGAGCTGTTTTTT

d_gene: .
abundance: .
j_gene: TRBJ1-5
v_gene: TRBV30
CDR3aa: CAWSVRGQPQHF
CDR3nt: TGTGCCTGGAGTGTTCGGGGTCAGCCCCAGCATTTT

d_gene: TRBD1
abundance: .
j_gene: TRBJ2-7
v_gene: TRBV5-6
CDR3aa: CASSLPTGGSYEQYF
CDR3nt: TGTGCCAGCAGCTTGCCGACAGGGGGGTCTTACGAGCAGTACTTC

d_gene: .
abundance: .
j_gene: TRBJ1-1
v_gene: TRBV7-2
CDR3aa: CASSLGSRVMNTEAFF
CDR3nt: TGTGCCAGCAGCTTGGGTTCCCGGGTAATGAACACTGAAGCTTTCTTT

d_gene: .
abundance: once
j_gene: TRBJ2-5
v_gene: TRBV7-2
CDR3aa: CASSLRAGETQYF
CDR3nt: TGTGCCAGCAGCTTAAGGGCGGGAGAGACCCAGTACTTC

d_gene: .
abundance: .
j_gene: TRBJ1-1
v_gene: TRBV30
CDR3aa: CAWRPGNTEAFF
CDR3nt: TGTGCCTGGAGGCCAGGGAACACTGAAGCTTTCTTT

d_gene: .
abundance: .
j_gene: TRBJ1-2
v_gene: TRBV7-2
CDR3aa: CASSLGLYGYTF
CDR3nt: TGTGCCAGCAGCTTGGGACTATATGGCTACACCTTC

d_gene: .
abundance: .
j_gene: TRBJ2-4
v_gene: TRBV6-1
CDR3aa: CASSDRNIQYF
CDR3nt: TGTGCCAGCAGTGACAGGAACATTCAGTACTTC

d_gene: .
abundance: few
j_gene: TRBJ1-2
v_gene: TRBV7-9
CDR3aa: CASSREGYGYTF
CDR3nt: TGTGCCAGCAGCCGGGAGGGCTATGGCTACACCTTC

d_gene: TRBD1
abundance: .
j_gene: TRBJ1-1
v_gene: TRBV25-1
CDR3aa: CASSDPQGGNTEAFF
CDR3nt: TGTGCCAGCAGTGACCCACAGGGGGGAAACACTGAAGCTTTCTTT

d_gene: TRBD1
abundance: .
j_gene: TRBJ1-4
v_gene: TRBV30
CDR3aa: CASTGTGGGEKLFF
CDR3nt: TGTGCCTCAACCGGGACAGGGGGCGGTGAAAAACTGTTTTTT

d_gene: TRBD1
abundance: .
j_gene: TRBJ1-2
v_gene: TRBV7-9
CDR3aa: CASRQGAYGYTF
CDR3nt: TGTGCCAGCAGACAGGGGGCCTATGGCTACACCTTC

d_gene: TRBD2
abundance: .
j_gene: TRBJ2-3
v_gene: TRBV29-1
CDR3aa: CSVTSGSGTDTQYF
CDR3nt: TGCAGCGTGACTAGCGGGAGCGGCACAGATACGCAGTATTTT

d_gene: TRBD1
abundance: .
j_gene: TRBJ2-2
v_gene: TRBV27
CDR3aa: CASKPGTGNTGELFF
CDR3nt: TGTGCCAGCAAGCCCGGGACAGGGAACACCGGGGAGCTGTTTTTT

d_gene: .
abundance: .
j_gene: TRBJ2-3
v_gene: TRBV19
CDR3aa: CASSIRRTAWTDTQYF
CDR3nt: TGTGCCAGTTCGATCAGGCGCACCGCCTGGACAGATACGCAGTATTTT

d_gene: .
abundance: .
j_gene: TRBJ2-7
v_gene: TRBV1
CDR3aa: CTSSPRPPSGGYEQYF
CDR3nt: TGCACCAGCAGCCCCAGACCCCCTAGCGGGGGATACGAGCAGTACTTC

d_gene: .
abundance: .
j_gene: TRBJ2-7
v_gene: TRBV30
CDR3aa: CAWSVRAGKYDEQYF
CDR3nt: TGTGCCTGGAGTGTACGGGCAGGGAAGTACGACGAGCAGTACTTC

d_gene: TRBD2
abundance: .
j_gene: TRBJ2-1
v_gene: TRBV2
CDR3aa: CASSDQILAGVGSEQFF
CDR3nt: TGTGCCAGCAGTGATCAAATACTAGCGGGAGTTGGCAGTGAGCAGTTCTTC

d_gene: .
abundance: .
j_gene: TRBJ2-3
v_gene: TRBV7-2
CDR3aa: CASSHDSVADTQYF
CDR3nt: TGTGCCAGCAGCCATGACAGCGTCGCAGATACGCAGTATTTT

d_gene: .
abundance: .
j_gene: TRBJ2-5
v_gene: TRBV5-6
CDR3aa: CASSLAGVVAQYF
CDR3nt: TGTGCCAGCAGCTTGGCCGGGGTCGTGGCCCAGTACTTC

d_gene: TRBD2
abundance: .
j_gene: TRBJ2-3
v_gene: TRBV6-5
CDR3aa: CASSLEFSGGGLQYF
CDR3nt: TGTGCCAGCAGCCTAGAGTTTAGCGGGGGGGGACTGCAGTATTTT

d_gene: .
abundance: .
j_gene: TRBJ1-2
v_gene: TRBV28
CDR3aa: CASSLLQGNYGYTF
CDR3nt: TGTGCCAGCAGTTTGCTACAGGGAAACTATGGCTACACCTTC

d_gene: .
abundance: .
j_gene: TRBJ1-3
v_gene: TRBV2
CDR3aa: CASSEARGLSGNTIYF
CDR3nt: TGTGCCAGCAGTGAAGCAAGGGGGTTGTCTGGAAACACCATATATTTT

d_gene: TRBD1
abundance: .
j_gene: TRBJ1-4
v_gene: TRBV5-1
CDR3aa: CASRGGQGASNEKLFF
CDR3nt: TGCGCCAGCAGGGGAGGACAGGGGGCCTCTAATGAAAAACTGTTTTTT

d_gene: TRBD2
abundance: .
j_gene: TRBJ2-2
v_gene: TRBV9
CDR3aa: CASSVGASGSTGELFF
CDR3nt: TGTGCCAGCAGCGTAGGTGCTAGCGGGAGTACCGGGGAGCTGTTTTTT

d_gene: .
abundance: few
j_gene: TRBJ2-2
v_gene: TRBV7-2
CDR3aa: CASKRQDTGELFF
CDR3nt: TGTGCCAGCAAAAGACAGGACACCGGGGAGCTGTTTTTT

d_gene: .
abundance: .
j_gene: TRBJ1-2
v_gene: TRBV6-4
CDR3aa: CASQGNYGYTF
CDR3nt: TGTGCCAGTCAGGGGAACTATGGCTACACCTTC

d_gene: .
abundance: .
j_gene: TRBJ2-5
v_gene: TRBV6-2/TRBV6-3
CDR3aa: CASSYFPAYQETQYF
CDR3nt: TGTGCCAGCAGTTACTTCCCAGCGTACCAAGAGACCCAGTACTTC

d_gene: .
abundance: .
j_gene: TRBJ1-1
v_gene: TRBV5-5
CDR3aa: CASSLAVRLRAGGSEAFF
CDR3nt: TGTGCCAGCAGCTTGGCCGTGCGATTACGGGCAGGAGGATCTGAAGCTTTCTTT

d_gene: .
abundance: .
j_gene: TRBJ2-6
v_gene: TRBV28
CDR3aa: CASSYRGSGANVLTF
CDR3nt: TGTGCCAGCAGTTATAGGGGCTCTGGGGCCAACGTCCTGACTTTC

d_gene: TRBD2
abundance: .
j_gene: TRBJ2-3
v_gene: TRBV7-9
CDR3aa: CASSPSGGYTDTQYF
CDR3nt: TGTGCTTCCTCTCCTAGCGGGGGATACACAGATACGCAGTATTTT

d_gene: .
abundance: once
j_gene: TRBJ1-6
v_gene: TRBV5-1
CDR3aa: CASSFYPTGPSSYNSPLHF
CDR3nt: TGCGCCAGCAGCTTTTATCCCACAGGGCCGAGCTCCTATAATTCACCCCTCCACTTT

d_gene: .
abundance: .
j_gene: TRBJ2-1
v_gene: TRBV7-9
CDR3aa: CASSLHQNLYNEQFF
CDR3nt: TGTGCCAGCAGCTTACACCAGAACCTCTACAATGAGCAGTTCTTC

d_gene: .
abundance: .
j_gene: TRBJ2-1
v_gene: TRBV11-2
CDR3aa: CASSFGSAGRWGYNEQFF
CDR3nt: TGTGCCAGCAGCTTTGGATCGGCTGGGAGATGGGGCTACAATGAGCAGTTCTTC

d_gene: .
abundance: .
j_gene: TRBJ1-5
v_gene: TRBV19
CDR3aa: CASQGGRGNQPQHF
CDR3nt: TGTGCCAGTCAAGGCGGGCGAGGCAATCAGCCCCAGCATTTT

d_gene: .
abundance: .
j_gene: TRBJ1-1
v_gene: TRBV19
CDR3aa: CASSPGRLMNTEAFF
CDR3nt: TGTGCCAGTAGCCCGGGAAGGCTCATGAACACTGAAGCTTTCTTT

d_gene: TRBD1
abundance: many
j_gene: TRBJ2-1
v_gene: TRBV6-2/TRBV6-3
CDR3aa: CASSDSRGRVNEQFF
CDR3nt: TGTGCCAGCAGTGATTCTAGGGGGCGCGTGAATGAGCAGTTCTTC

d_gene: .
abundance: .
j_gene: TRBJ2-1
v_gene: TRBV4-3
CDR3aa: CASSQGLARENEQFF
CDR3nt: TGCGCCAGCAGCCAAGGTTTAGCCAGAGAGAATGAGCAGTTCTTC

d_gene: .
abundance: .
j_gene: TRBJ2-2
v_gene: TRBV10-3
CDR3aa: CAISVQGTGELFF
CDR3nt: TGTGCCATCAGTGTCCAGGGTACCGGGGAGCTGTTTTTT

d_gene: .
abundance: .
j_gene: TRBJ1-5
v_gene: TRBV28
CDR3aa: CASIYGTNDYQPQHF
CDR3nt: TGTGCCAGCATATACGGGACTAACGATTATCAGCCCCAGCATTTT

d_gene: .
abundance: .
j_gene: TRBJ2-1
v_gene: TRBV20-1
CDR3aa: CSASGFQASEQFF
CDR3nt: TGCAGTGCTAGTGGTTTCCAGGCATCTGAGCAGTTCTTC

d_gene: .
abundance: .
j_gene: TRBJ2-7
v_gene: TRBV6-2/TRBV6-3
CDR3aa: CASSYVLEQYF
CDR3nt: TGTGCCAGCAGTTACGTCCTCGAGCAGTACTTC

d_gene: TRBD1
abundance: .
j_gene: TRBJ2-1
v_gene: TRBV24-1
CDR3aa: CATSDPTGGGSYNEQFF
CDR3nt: TGTGCCACCAGTGACCCGACAGGGGGAGGCAGCTACAATGAGCAGTTCTTC

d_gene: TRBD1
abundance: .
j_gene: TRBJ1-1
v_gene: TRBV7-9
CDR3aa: CASSQDRAGAFF
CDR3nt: TGTGCCAGCAGCCAGGACAGGGCTGGGGCTTTCTTT

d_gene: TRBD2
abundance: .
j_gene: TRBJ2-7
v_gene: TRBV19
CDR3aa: CASRNLAGVYEQYF
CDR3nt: TGTGCCAGTAGGAATCTAGCGGGAGTCTACGAGCAGTACTTC

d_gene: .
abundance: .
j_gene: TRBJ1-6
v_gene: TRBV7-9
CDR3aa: CASSLGQAPNNSPLHF
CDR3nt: TGTGCCAGCAGCTTAGGACAGGCGCCAAATAATTCACCCCTCCACTTT

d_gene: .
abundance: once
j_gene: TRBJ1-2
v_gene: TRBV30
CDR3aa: CAWTGNYGYTF
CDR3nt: TGTGCCTGGACAGGGAACTATGGCTACACCTTC

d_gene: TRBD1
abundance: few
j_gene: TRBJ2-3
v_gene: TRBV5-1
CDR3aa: CASSLDRGTDTQYF
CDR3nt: TGCGCCAGCAGCTTAGACAGGGGGACAGATACGCAGTATTTT

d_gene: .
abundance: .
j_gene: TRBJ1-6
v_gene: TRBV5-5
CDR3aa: CASSLVASQGQSPLHF
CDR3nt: TGTGCCAGCAGCTTGGTGGCTAGTCAGGGTCAGTCACCCCTCCACTTT